Each of the 20 T cell receptor beta chains below was sequenced from the same sample in a study of beta chain features in type 1 diabetes. General study results and limits: People with Type 1 diabetes carried modestly yet significantly shorter TCRB CDR3s in all four CD4+ subsets.

The entirety of the isolated RNA underwent reverse transcription, so expressed TCRB transcripts were sequenced. Profiling relied on immunoSEQ multiplex PCR, and the TCRdb table lists in-frame clones only, not all of them. The table shows roughly 300,000 clones, with 13% to 15% occurring only once. For these receptors, no antigen is known. The sequenced sample consisted of naive CD4+ T cells from blood. These receptors were taken from a man younger than 40 with type 1 diabetes.

This clone has a single count. This chain joins TRBV15 and TRBJ2-3; the match to TRBD1 covers 7 bases. CDR1 is LNHNV and CDR2 is YYDKDF in the germline V gene (reference sequence). With 1 base clipped from V and 2 bases from J, the junction kept 6 bases outside the gene matches. CDR3 length: 16 amino acids. The CDR3 DNA is TGTGCCACCAGCAGAGGCGACAGGGTAAACACAGATACGCAGTATTTT. Its translation is CATSRGDRVNTDTQYF.

This clone was seen a few times. V is TRBV4-2 and J is TRBJ1-5, with a tentative D call TRBD1 (5 bases). The ends were cut back, 4 bases at V and 1 base at J, with 17 bases in the middle. Per germline, CDR1 LGHNA and CDR2 YNFKEQ. The length of the CDR3 is 17 residues. This chain's CDR3 is CASSRQGGGESNQPQHF. The CDR3 bases are TGTGCCAGCAGCCGCCAAGGCGGAGGGGAAAGCAATCAGCCCCAGCATTTT.

This sequence joins TRBV5-4 and TRBJ2-7; 13 nucleotides align to TRBD2. The length of the CDR3 is 14 residues. Germline values: CDR1 SGHNT, CDR2 YYREEE (reference sequence). Losses at the gene ends were 4 bases for V and 2 bases for J; bases not matched to a gene: 0. CDR3 bases: TGTGCCAGCAGCACTAGCGGGAGGGCCTACGAGCAGTACTTC. Protein: CASSTSGRAYEQYF.

The V call is TRBV9, the J call TRBJ1-5; the D is unclear. CDR1 and CDR2 (germline): SGDLS, YYNGEE. This CDR3 region has 14 residues. V was pared by 0 bases and J by 4 bases, with 8 bases between. CDR3 nucleotide sequence: TGTGCCAGCAGCGTAGGAGGAGGGAATCAGCCCCAGCATTTT. It specifies CASSVGGGNQPQHF.

This rearrangement joins TRBV5-5 to TRBJ1-1; D gene ambiguous. V gave up 4 bases and J gave up 3 bases, with 10 bases separating them. CDR3 size: 13 residues. CDR1 is SGHKS, CDR2 YYEKEE, per germline (reference sequence). This CDR3 is CASSLAVHTEAFF. The CDR3 nucleotides are TGTGCCAGCAGCCTGGCGGTTCACACTGAAGCTTTCTTT. Complete variable domain (other parts from reference TRBV5-5 and TRBJ1-1): DAGVTQSPTHLIKTRGQQVTLRCSPISGHKSVSWYQQVLGQGPQFIFQYYEKEERGRGNFPDRFSARQFPNYSSELNVNALLLGDSALYLCASSLAVHTEAFFGQGTRLTVV.

This clone was seen more than once but under ten times. The chain has TRBV7-9 and TRBJ2-7; 7 bases agree with TRBD1. The V segment lost 4 bases and the J segment 13 bases; nucleotides outside the gene matches: 13. Germline CDR1 and CDR2: SEHNR and FQNEAQ (reference sequence). The CDR3 loop spans 13 amino acids. The CDR3 protein is CASSSDRAPQGYF. The CDR3 DNA is TGTGCCAGCAGCTCCGACAGGGCCCCCCAAGGTTACTTC.

The sample holds a few counts of this clone. This rearrangement joins TRBV30 to TRBJ1-1; possibly TRBD1 for D (5 bases). Trimming took 2 bases from V and 0 from J, leaving 10 bases between them. The CDR3 contains 14 residues. Germline V CDR1 and CDR2: GTSNPN, SVGIG (reference sequence). The CDR3 is CAWSKDRLNTEAFF. In nucleotides, the CDR3 is TGTGCCTGGAGTAAAGACAGACTGAACACTGAAGCTTTCTTT.

The chain employs TRBV28 and TRBJ1-5; TRBD1 might be the D (5 bases). The V gene's germline CDR1 is MDHEN and CDR2 SYDVKM. V gave up 6 bases and J gave up 6 bases, with 9 bases separating them. The CDR3 extends over 12 amino acids. The CDR3 DNA reads TGTGCCAGCAGCCCAGGGTCTCAGCCCCAGCATTTT. Its protein is CASSPGSQPQHF.

The chain joins TRBV18 to TRBJ2-7; 11 nucleotides match TRBD2. This CDR3 has 18 residues. The ends lost 2 bases at V and 2 bases at J; junction bases unmatched: 11. The germline V gene has CDR1 KGHSH and CDR2 LQKENI. In nucleotides, the CDR3 is TGTGCCAGCTCACCAGTAGTCTGGGGGACTAGCGGAACCTACGAGCAGTACTTC. It specifies CASSPVVWGTSGTYEQYF.

The chain employs TRBV7-3 and TRBJ1-2, with TRBD1 matching over 9 bases. This CDR3 contains 15 residues. The V gene's germline CDR1 is SGHTA and CDR2 FQGTGA. The V gene end was trimmed by 6 bases and the J gene end by 4 bases; junction bases not matched to a gene: 9. The CDR3 nucleotides are TGTGCCAGCAGGGGGACAGGGTCCGGGAGCTATGGCTACACCTTC. This translates into CASRGTGSGSYGYTF.

This clone came up a few times. The chain joins TRBV2 to TRBJ2-1; 15 bases align to TRBD2. Per germline, CDR1 SNHLY and CDR2 FYNNEI. The CDR3 has 18 amino acids. Losses at the gene ends were 5 bases for V and 0 bases for J; bases not matched to a gene: 5. This CDR3 reads CASSKPGLAGGSYNEQFF. Written as DNA, the CDR3 is TGTGCCAGCAGTAAACCGGGACTAGCGGGGGGCTCCTACAATGAGCAGTTCTTC.

With respect to this clone: In the same sample, other DNA sequences code for this CDR3. The chain links TRBV9 to TRBJ2-5; no clear D gene. The CDR3 consists of 13 residues. From germline, CDR1 is SGDLS and CDR2 YYNGEE. The ends were cut back, 0 bases at V and 2 bases at J, with 5 bases in the middle. The CDR3 protein is CASSVDSQETQYF. The DNA of the CDR3 is TGTGCCAGCAGCGTAGACAGTCAAGAGACCCAGTACTTC.

This chain uses TRBV5-1 with TRBJ2-1, with 8 positions matching TRBD2. The CDR3 extends over 16 amino acids. Germline CDR1 and CDR2: SGHRS and YFSETQ. V shed 1 base, J shed 0 bases, and the junction held 3 bases outside the gene matches. The CDR3 sequence: CASSLLAGSSYNEQFF. The CDR3 region has the DNA TGCGCCAGCAGCTTGCTAGCGGGCAGCTCCTACAATGAGCAGTTCTTC.

This chain uses TRBV30 with TRBJ2-7; TRBD2 might be the D (6 bases). CDR1 is GTSNPN and CDR2 is SVGIG in the germline V gene (reference sequence). This CDR3 spans 14 amino acids. Trimming left V 5 bases short and J 4 bases short, with 18 bases between. The CDR3 DNA sequence: TGTGCCTGGCCGTTGACTAGGTCCCCATACGAGCAGTACTTC. This encodes CAWPLTRSPYEQYF.

This clone turned up a few times. This chain's CDR3 is CASSIRAGRSYNEQFF. DNA for the CDR3: TGTGCCAGTAGTATAAGAGCGGGGCGCTCCTACAATGAGCAGTTCTTC. The V call is TRBV19, the J call TRBJ2-1, with 7 bases fitting TRBD2. CDR1 LNHDA and CDR2 SQIVND come from the germline V gene (reference sequence). V gave up 2 bases and J gave up 0 bases; unmatched junction bases: 4. The CDR3 is made up of 16 amino acids.

This clone has more than one count but fewer than ten. The chain uses TRBV29-1 and TRBJ2-3; 10 bases agree with TRBD2. From germline, CDR1 is SQVTM and CDR2 ANQGSEA. J was trimmed by 3 bases and V by 7 bases; bases with no gene match: 7. The CDR3 has 14 amino acids. The CDR3 DNA reads as TGCAGCGCACTAGCGGGGATCGGTACAGATACGCAGTATTTT. It translates to CSALAGIGTDTQYF.

The chain has TRBV15 and TRBJ2-7; 13 bases fit TRBD2. This CDR3 comprises 15 residues. Germline V CDR1 and CDR2: LNHNV, YYDKDF (reference sequence). J was trimmed by 5 bases and V by 3 bases; bases with no gene match: 4. CDR3: CATSSGLAGVHEQYF. Here the CDR3 DNA reads TGTGCCACCAGCAGCGGACTAGCGGGAGTCCACGAGCAGTACTTC.

The gene calls are TRBV2 and TRBJ2-7; unclear D gene. V shed 6 bases and J shed 4 bases, with 7 bases lying between them. The CDR3 length is 11 residues. CDR1 and CDR2 (germline): SNHLY, FYNNEI. The CDR3 DNA follows: TGTGCCAGCAGACCTCAGTACGAGCAGTACTTC. Its protein is CASRPQYEQYF.

A few counts support this clone. This chain connects TRBV28 to TRBJ2-7; perhaps TRBD1 as D (5 bases). The CDR3 is made up of 13 amino acids. CDR1 and CDR2 from the germline V gene are MDHEN and SYDVKM. V lost 2 bases and J 6 bases, leaving 11 bases between the germline ends. CDR3 sequence: CASSLARDGEQYF. The CDR3 nucleotides are TGTGCCAGCAGTTTAGCCAGGGATGGCGAGCAGTACTTC. The full variable domain, rest sourced from reference TRBV28 and TRBJ2-7, is DVKVTQSSRYLVKRTGEKVFLECVQDMDHENMFWYRQDPGLGLRLIYFSYDVKMKEKGDIPEGYSVSREKKERFSLILESASTNQTSMYLCASSLARDGEQYFGPGTRLTVT.

This rearrangement joins TRBV28 to TRBJ2-5; TRBD2 agrees at 13 bases. Per germline, CDR1 MDHEN and CDR2 SYDVKM. The CDR3 runs 20 residues. With 4 bases clipped from V and 7 bases from J, the junction kept 21 bases outside the gene matches. CDR3 nucleotide sequence: TGTGCCAGCAGTTCCGCCAGGGGACTAGCGGGAATAAGACCCAGAGGGACCCAGTACTTC. Protein: CASSSARGLAGIRPRGTQYF.